A selection of T cell receptor beta chains follows, all from one sample in a study of identical twins. TCRdb fed the 5' RACE reads into MiXCR, producing one record per CDR3 protein. Among approximately 500,000 distinct CDR3 sequences, roughly 15% were seen once, and the ten largest hold nearly 0.45%. The same specimen was also included in a second study, on yellow fever vaccine responses in identical twins.

The sequencing input was CD4+ T cells sorted from blood. These receptors came from a woman younger than 35 in good health. CDR3s include the opening cysteine and the closing phenylalanine or tryptophan. The D gene is left open where the match is weak. Clone size is shown for a subset of rows, as once, few, many or a class of expanded clone.

size: -
J: TRBJ2-1
D: -
V: TRBV6-1
CDR3: CASSALQIATDWNEQFF
DNA: TGTGCCAGCAGTGCGCTCCAGATAGCGACCGACTGGAATGAGCAGTTCTTC

size: -
J: TRBJ2-5
D: TRBD2
V: TRBV5-1
CDR3: CASSLSSAGEETQYF
DNA: TGCGCCAGCAGCTTGTCCTCGGCGGGAGAAGAGACCCAGTACTTC

size: few
J: TRBJ2-1
D: TRBD2
V: TRBV4-2
CDR3: CASSQERRTSGRAAYNEQFF
DNA: TGTGCCAGCAGCCAAGAACGGCGGACTAGCGGGAGGGCCGCCTACAATGAGCAGTTCTTC

size: once
J: TRBJ2-1
D: -
V: TRBV20-1
CDR3: CSARAGRTHNEQFF
DNA: TGCAGTGCTAGAGCAGGGCGGACCCACAATGAGCAGTTCTTC

size: -
J: TRBJ1-6
D: -
V: TRBV5-1
CDR3: CASSLDGQPNSPLHF
DNA: TGCGCCAGCAGCTTGGATGGACAGCCTAATTCACCCCTCCACTTT

size: few
J: TRBJ1-1
D: -
V: TRBV5-1
CDR3: CASSGGINTEAFF
DNA: TGCGCCAGCAGCGGGGGAATAAACACTGAAGCTTTCTTT

size: few
J: TRBJ2-5
D: TRBD2
V: TRBV7-9
CDR3: CASSWTRQETQYF
DNA: TGTGCCAGCAGCTGGACTAGACAAGAGACCCAGTACTTC

size: few
J: TRBJ1-5
D: -
V: TRBV4-1
CDR3: CASSQGRGGSLSNQPQHF
DNA: TGCGCCAGCAGCCAAGGTCGAGGGGGTTCCCTTAGCAATCAGCCCCAGCATTTT

size: -
J: TRBJ2-2
D: -
V: TRBV21-1
CDR3: CASSKEARLAEYTGELFF
DNA: TGTGCCAGCAGCAAAGAGGCTCGGCTAGCGGAGTACACCGGGGAGCTGTTTTTT

size: few
J: TRBJ2-1
D: -
V: TRBV28
CDR3: CASSLFSGLPTGEQFF
DNA: TGTGCCAGCAGTTTATTCTCAGGCCTACCCACAGGCGAGCAGTTCTTC

size: few
J: TRBJ2-7
D: TRBD1
V: TRBV28
CDR3: CASSAPGQAYEQYF
DNA: TGTGCCAGCAGCGCCCCGGGACAGGCCTACGAGCAGTACTTC

size: -
J: TRBJ2-2
D: TRBD1
V: TRBV5-1
CDR3: CASSFVGRGPSAGELFF
DNA: TGCGCCAGCAGCTTTGTCGGCAGGGGGCCTTCCGCCGGGGAGCTGTTTTTT

size: -
J: TRBJ2-5
D: TRBD1
V: TRBV2
CDR3: CTSSRIAKPGQPFRETQYF
DNA: TGTACCAGCAGCCGGATTGCCAAACCGGGACAGCCATTTCGGGAGACCCAGTACTTC

size: many
J: TRBJ2-1
D: -
V: TRBV20-1
CDR3: CSATQGNEQFF
DNA: TGCAGTGCTACCCAGGGTAATGAGCAGTTCTTC

size: -
J: TRBJ2-7
D: TRBD2
V: TRBV10-3
CDR3: CAISSTSGTEQYF
DNA: TGTGCCATCAGTAGTACTAGCGGTACCGAGCAGTACTTC

size: many
J: TRBJ1-2
D: -
V: TRBV5-1
CDR3: CASSLGQDYGYTF
DNA: TGCGCCAGCAGCTTAGGGCAGGATTATGGCTACACCTTC

size: many
J: TRBJ2-7
D: -
V: TRBV5-1
CDR3: CASSHTGFDEQYF
DNA: TGCGCCAGCAGCCACACAGGATTCGACGAGCAGTACTTC

size: -
J: TRBJ1-1
D: -
V: TRBV5-4
CDR3: CASSLDPQIMTAFF
DNA: TGTGCCAGCAGCTTGGATCCCCAAATTATGACAGCTTTCTTT

size: -
J: TRBJ2-3
D: TRBD2
V: TRBV5-1
CDR3: CASSLPVPTSGGRDTQYF
DNA: TGCGCCAGCAGCTTGCCCGTTCCTACTAGCGGGGGAAGGGATACGCAGTATTTT

size: -
J: TRBJ1-2
D: TRBD1
V: TRBV6-2/TRBV6-3
CDR3: CASSYSTGTGNGYTF
DNA: TGTGCCAGCAGTTACTCGACCGGGACAGGGAACGGCTACACCTTC

size: -
J: TRBJ2-1
D: -
V: TRBV29-1
CDR3: CSVEARILAPSSYNEQFF
DNA: TGCAGCGTTGAAGCGAGGATCCTAGCTCCGAGCTCCTACAATGAGCAGTTCTTC

size: few
J: TRBJ2-3
D: TRBD2
V: TRBV29-1
CDR3: CSVVGSSGTSTDTQYF
DNA: TGCAGCGTTGTCGGGTCTAGCGGAACTAGCACAGATACGCAGTATTTT

size: -
J: TRBJ2-2
D: -
V: TRBV3-1
CDR3: CASSHVGELFF
DNA: TGTGCCAGCAGCCACGTGGGGGAGCTGTTTTTT

size: few
J: TRBJ2-3
D: TRBD2
V: TRBV5-1
CDR3: CASSLGREAILPYTDTQYF
DNA: TGCGCCAGCAGCTTGGGGCGGGAGGCCATCCTACCTTACACAGATACGCAGTATTTT

size: -
J: TRBJ2-1
D: TRBD2
V: TRBV18
CDR3: CASSPLTSGRARNEQFF
DNA: TGTGCCAGCTCACCATTAACTAGCGGGAGGGCCAGGAATGAGCAGTTCTTC

size: -
J: TRBJ2-1
D: TRBD2
V: TRBV20-1
CDR3: CSSKKGTSGDNEQFF
DNA: TGCAGTTCGAAAAAAGGGACTAGCGGAGACAATGAGCAGTTCTTC

size: few
J: TRBJ1-1
D: -
V: TRBV19
CDR3: CASSNTVDTEAFF
DNA: TGTGCCAGTAGTAATACGGTGGACACTGAAGCTTTCTTT

size: few
J: TRBJ2-1
D: -
V: TRBV10-3
CDR3: CAISNQVTVVHEQFF
DNA: TGTGCCATCAGTAATCAGGTGACGGTGGTCCATGAGCAGTTCTTC